Following are 29 T cell receptor beta chains from one sample sequenced in a study of cytotoxic CD8 clonotypes in ibrutinib-treated CLL. Generated by immunoSEQ multiplex PCR, the TCRdb table keeps only in-frame clones and is missing some. The table records over 150,000 clones, approximately 68% of them present only once. Material: PBMCs, obtained after 24 months of ibrutinib treatment. These TCRs come from a human donor with chronic lymphocytic leukemia.

This clone appeared a few times. The chain carries TRBV5-4 and TRBJ2-5; D possibly corresponds to TRBD1 (5 bases). CDR3 size: 13 residues. V lost 1 base to trimming and J lost 3 bases, with 7 bases between them. Germline V gives CDR1 SGHNT, CDR2 YYREEE (reference sequence). As DNA, the CDR3 is TGTGCCAGCAGCTTGACCAGGGAAGAGACCCAGTACTTC. Protein product: CASSLTREETQYF.

This chain links TRBV7-9 with TRBJ1-1; the match to TRBD1 covers 8 bases. V gave up 6 bases and J gave up 0 bases; unmatched junction bases: 3. Germline lookup yields CDR1 SEHNR and CDR2 FQNEAQ (reference sequence). This CDR3 comprises 14 residues. CDR3 sequence: CASRADRVNTEAFF. In nucleotides, the CDR3 is TGTGCCAGCAGAGCGGACAGGGTGAACACTGAAGCTTTCTTT.

The chain carries TRBV28 and TRBJ1-2; 9 bases map to TRBD1. The germline V gene has CDR1 MDHEN and CDR2 SYDVKM. This CDR3 has 14 residues. J gave up 8 bases and V 6 bases, and 10 bases lay outside the gene matches. CDR3 sequence reads: CASRSGTGKGGYTF. CDR3 nucleotides: TGTGCCAGCAGGTCCGGGACAGGGAAAGGCGGCTACACCTTC.

V and J are TRBV18 and TRBJ2-3, with unresolved D. The V end lost 5 bases, the J end lost 5 bases, and 11 bases lay between the germline ends. Germline V CDR1 and CDR2: KGHSH, LQKENI. The CDR3 loop spans 13 amino acids. The CDR3, as DNA: TGTGCCAGCTCATCATGGGTTTTAGATACGCAGTATTTT. It codes for CASSSWVLDTQYF.

The chain recombines TRBV5-6 with TRBJ1-1, with a weak D call TRBD1 (6 bases). Trimming removed 1 base from V and 4 bases from J, with 8 bases in between. Per the germline V gene, CDR1 is SGHDT and CDR2 is YYEEEE. The CDR3 contains 13 residues. The CDR3 bases are TGTGCCAGCAGCTTGTACAGGGTCACTGAAGCTTTCTTT. This codes for CASSLYRVTEAFF. The variable domain in full, completed from reference TRBV5-6 and TRBJ1-1, reads DAGVTQSPTHLIKTRGQQVTLRCSPKSGHDTVSWYQQALGQGPQFIFQYYEEEERQRGNFPDRFSGHQFPNYSSELNVNALLLGDSALYLCASSLYRVTEAFFGQGTRLTVV.

The chain recombines TRBV6-6 with TRBJ2-7, with TRBD1 as a possible D gene (6 bases). With 4 bases removed from V and 5 bases from J, the gap between germline ends came to 12 bases. The germline gives CDR1 MNHNY, CDR2 SVGAGI (reference sequence). This CDR3 is 13 amino acids long. The CDR3: CASSSTGLDEQYF. CDR3 nucleotides: TGTGCCAGCAGTTCCACAGGGTTAGACGAGCAGTACTTC.

A few counts support this clone. CDR3 nucleotides: TGTGCCAGCAGTCGCGCGAACATTCAGTACTTC. Translated: CASSRANIQYF. This chain uses TRBV27 with TRBJ2-4, with D unclear. The V gene's germline CDR1 is MNHEY and CDR2 SMNVEV (reference sequence). This CDR3 has 11 residues. The V gene lost 5 bases and the J gene lost 7 bases, with 6 bases spanning the gap.

For the CDR3, the DNA is TGCGCCAGCAGCTTGGAGACAGGGTGGAGTGGCTACACCTTC. Its protein product is CASSLETGWSGYTF. V gene TRBV5-1 combines with J gene TRBJ1-2, with 7 bases fitting TRBD1. Germline V gives CDR1 SGHRS, CDR2 YFSETQ. Trimming cost V 0 bases and J 7 bases; bases outside gene matches: 6. The CDR3 loop spans 14 amino acids.

This clone showed up just once. This chain uses TRBV4-3 with TRBJ2-7; 7 bases map to TRBD2. Germline values: CDR1 LGHNA, CDR2 YSLEER. With 1 base clipped from V and 1 base from J, the junction kept 7 bases outside the gene matches. The CDR3 is made up of 16 amino acids. This chain's CDR3 is CASSQGASGASYEQYF. The CDR3 coding sequence is TGCGCCAGCAGCCAAGGTGCTAGCGGAGCTTCCTACGAGCAGTACTTC.

This clone occurred a few times. The rearrangement uses TRBV27 and TRBJ2-7; possibly TRBD2 for D (6 bases). This CDR3 is 14 amino acids long. Germline CDR1 is MNHEY and CDR2 is SMNVEV (reference sequence). V shed 6 bases and J shed 1 base, with 13 bases lying between them. The CDR3 here is CASRVGTESYEQYF. As DNA, the CDR3 is TGTGCCAGCAGGGTTGGGACTGAATCCTACGAGCAGTACTTC.

The chain employs TRBV13 and TRBJ2-3, with D possibly being TRBD2 (6 bases). The V end lost 3 bases, the J end lost 0 bases, and 13 bases lay between the germline ends. The CDR3 runs to 16 residues. Germline CDR1 PRHDT, CDR2 FYEKMQ (reference sequence). In DNA form, the CDR3 reads TGTGCCAGCAGCTTTGGGGGGTACCTTAGCACAGATACGCAGTATTTT. It specifies CASSFGGYLSTDTQYF.

The rearrangement links TRBV25-1 to TRBJ2-1, with a weak D call TRBD2 (5 bases). Germline V gene sequence: CDR1 MGHDK, CDR2 SYGVNS. V shed 2 bases and J shed 0 bases, with 8 bases lying between them. The CDR3 loop spans 15 amino acids. Here the CDR3 reads CASSEAGPSYNEQFF. DNA of the CDR3: TGTGCCAGCAGTGAAGCGGGTCCCTCCTACAATGAGCAGTTCTTC.

The chain combines TRBV19 with TRBJ2-5; D might be TRBD2 (6 bases). V lost 6 bases, J lost 6 bases, and 17 bases lay in between. The CDR3 sequence is 14 residues long. CDR1 and CDR2 from the germline V gene are LNHDA and SQIVND (reference sequence). The CDR3 is CASRTALGGQTQYF. The CDR3 DNA sequence: TGTGCCAGTAGAACCGCCCTCGGGGGACAGACCCAGTACTTC.

V and J are TRBV6-1 and TRBJ1-5; D might be TRBD1 (6 bases). The germline V gene has CDR1 MNHNS and CDR2 SASEGT. Trimming removed 3 bases from V and 5 bases from J, with 11 bases in between. CDR3 size: 14 residues. CDR3 sequence: CASSDQGPYQPQHF. As DNA, the CDR3 is TGTGCCAGCAGTGATCAGGGGCCGTATCAGCCCCAGCATTTT.

The V gene is TRBV7-2, the J gene TRBJ2-3; perhaps D is TRBD1 or TRBD2 (5 bases each). The germline V gene encodes CDR1 SGHTA and CDR2 FQGNSA. The CDR3 runs to 15 residues. V was shortened by 5 bases and J by 2 bases, with 14 bases between the two germline ends. The chain's CDR3 is CASSMRDPFTDTQYF. CDR3 in DNA: TGTGCCAGCAGCATGAGGGACCCCTTCACAGATACGCAGTATTTT.

This chain joins TRBV5-1 and TRBJ2-1; D may be TRBD1 (5 bases). Trimming removed 0 bases at V and 10 bases at J, with 14 bases between. Germline loops: CDR1 SGHRS, CDR2 YFSETQ. The CDR3 covers 14 residues. The chain's CDR3 is CASSLDPGQGEQFF. The CDR3 region has the DNA TGCGCCAGCAGCTTGGATCCCGGACAAGGCGAGCAGTTCTTC.

The V and J genes are TRBV30 and TRBJ1-2, with TRBD1 identical over 9 bases. Looked up from germline, CDR1 is GTSNPN and CDR2 is SVGIG (reference sequence). CDR3 length equals 15 residues. The V gene end was trimmed by 2 bases and the J gene end by 8 bases; junction bases not matched to a gene: 12. DNA for the CDR3: TGTGCCTGGAGTCGTAAGGGACAGGGAGTTGGCGGCTACACCTTC. Translated: CAWSRKGQGVGGYTF. Variable domain in full (rest from reference TRBV30 and TRBJ1-2): SQTIHQWPATLVQPVGSPLSLECTVEGTSNPNLYWYRQAAGRGLQLLFYSVGIGQISSEVPQNLSASRPQDRQFILSSKKLLLSDSGFYLCAWSRKGQGVGGYTFGSGTRLTVV.

For the CDR3, the DNA is TGCGCCAGCAGCCAAGGGGGACAGTCTAAAAACATTCAGTACTTC. It encodes CASSQGGQSKNIQYF. The chain is built from TRBV4-3 and TRBJ2-4; 7 bases align to TRBD1. The CDR3 runs 15 residues. Unmatched junction bases numbered 4, after V lost 1 base and J lost 4 bases. The V gene's germline CDR1 is LGHNA and CDR2 YSLEER.

V is TRBV20-1 and J is TRBJ2-5; D call uncertain. The germline CDR1 and CDR2 sequences are DFQATT and SNEGSKA (reference sequence). Trimming took off 2 bases at V and 5 bases at J, with 6 bases between the two ends. The CDR3 has 11 amino acids. Here the CDR3 reads CSARPEETQYF. The CDR3, as DNA: TGCAGTGCTAGACCGGAGGAGACCCAGTACTTC.

This clone has just a few counts. This chain joins TRBV25-1 and TRBJ2-7; perhaps TRBD2 as D (6 bases). CDR3 length: 14 residues. Germline-derived CDR1 and CDR2 are MGHDK and SYGVNS. The germline V and J ends were trimmed by 0 bases and 4 bases, with 10 bases remaining between them. CDR3 sequence reads: CASSEYGSRYEQYF. CDR3 nucleotides: TGTGCCAGCAGTGAATACGGGAGCCGGTACGAGCAGTACTTC.

V is TRBV7-9 and J is TRBJ1-2; D gene uncertain. V lost 5 bases, J lost 6 bases, and 10 bases lay in between. The germline gives CDR1 SEHNR, CDR2 FQNEAQ (reference sequence). The CDR3 runs 12 residues. CDR3 in amino acids: CASSRNTDGYTF. CDR3 coding DNA: TGTGCCAGCAGCCGAAATACCGATGGCTACACCTTC. Drawing the rest from reference TRBV7-9 and TRBJ1-2, the complete variable domain is DTGVSQNPRHKITKRGQNVTFRCDPISEHNRLYWYRQTLGQGPEFLTYFQNEAQLEKSRLLSDRFSAERPKGSFSTLEIQRTEQGDSAMYLCASSRNTDGYTFGSGTRLTVV.

The CDR3 coding sequence is TGTGCCAGCCGCCGGGACAGGGGGCACGATGGCTACACCTTC. Protein product: CASRRDRGHDGYTF. The rearrangement uses TRBV18 and TRBJ1-2, with TRBD1 identical over 12 bases. Looked up from germline, CDR1 is KGHSH and CDR2 is LQKENI. The CDR3 covers 14 residues. V was pared by 8 bases and J by 6 bases, with 7 bases of the junction left unmatched. Filled out from reference TRBV18 and TRBJ1-2, the complete variable domain reads NAGVMQNPRHLVRRRGQEARLRCSPMKGHSHVYWYRQLPEEGLKFMVYLQKENIIDESGMPKERFSAEFPKEGPSILRIQQVVRGDSAAYFCASRRDRGHDGYTFGSGTRLTVV.

The rearrangement joins TRBV11-2 to TRBJ1-1; tentatively, D is TRBD1 (6 bases). This CDR3 is 14 amino acids long. V was pared by 3 bases and J by 1 base, with 9 bases between. In germline, CDR1 is SGHAT, CDR2 FQNNGV. CDR3 sequence reads: CASSFRGPNTEAFF. CDR3 nucleotides: TGTGCCAGCAGCTTCAGGGGCCCGAACACTGAAGCTTTCTTT.

The genes are TRBV27 and TRBJ1-3, with D possibly TRBD1 on 5 matching bases. Looked up from germline, CDR1 is MNHEY and CDR2 is SMNVEV (reference sequence). The CDR3 loop spans 17 amino acids. The V gene lost 5 bases and the J gene lost 8 bases, with 25 bases spanning the gap. The CDR3 loop is CASSVTRGTAVGHTIYF. The CDR3 DNA is TGTGCCAGCAGTGTAACTAGAGGGACGGCGGTTGGGCACACCATATATTTT.

The sample holds a few counts of this clone. The rearrangement joins TRBV7-6 to TRBJ2-1; D not certain. The CDR3 length is 16 residues. With 5 bases removed from V and 4 bases from J, the gap between germline ends came to 18 bases. Germline CDR1 is SGHVS and CDR2 is FNYEAQ. The CDR3 spells CASSPRLGLSYNEQFF. The CDR3, as DNA: TGTGCCAGCAGCCCCCGTTTGGGCCTCTCATACAATGAGCAGTTCTTC.

The V gene is TRBV4-3, the J gene TRBJ2-1; D unresolved. V gave up 0 bases and J gave up 1 base, with 10 bases separating them. This CDR3 has 16 amino acids. Germline V gene sequence: CDR1 LGHNA, CDR2 YSLEER. Written as DNA, the CDR3 is TGCGCCAGCAGCCAAGAACGAGCGCCGTCCTACAATGAGCAGTTCTTC. Its translation is CASSQERAPSYNEQFF.

This chain links TRBV4-1 with TRBJ2-4; TRBD1 matches 7 bases. Germline CDR1 is MGHRA and CDR2 is YSYEKL. The V segment lost 4 bases and the J segment 4 bases; nucleotides outside the gene matches: 1. CDR3 size: 13 residues. The CDR3 loop is CASSPGQKNIQYF. The CDR3 DNA sequence: TGCGCCAGCAGCCCGGGACAGAAAAACATTCAGTACTTC.

The rearrangement links TRBV10-2 to TRBJ2-5; 8 positions match TRBD2. The V segment lost 6 bases and the J segment 2 bases; nucleotides outside the gene matches: 5. The CDR3 runs to 14 residues. Germline V gene sequence: CDR1 WSHSY, CDR2 SAAADI. The CDR3 reads CASRGGTSQETQYF. Here the CDR3 DNA reads TGCGCCAGCAGGGGAGGGACTAGTCAAGAGACCCAGTACTTC.

This chain connects TRBV30 to TRBJ1-1; 8 bases are shared with TRBD1. The junction had 6 bases not matched to a gene; V was cut back by 0 bases and J by 3 bases. Germline CDR1 is GTSNPN and CDR2 is SVGIG (reference sequence). The CDR3 consists of 15 residues. The CDR3 nucleotides are TGTGCCTGGAGTGTCCTGCCGGACAGGGACACTGAAGCTTTCTTT. This gives the protein CAWSVLPDRDTEAFF.